The entry below gives a single T cell receptor beta chain sequence along with its context. There are 16 residues in the CDR3. Trimming left V 2 bases short and J 8 bases short, with 19 bases between. Looked up from germline, CDR1 is SEHNR and CDR2 is FQNEAQ (reference sequence). This entry comes from a study of patients and donors after allogeneic stem cell transplantation. TCRdb re-called the RT-PCR reads with MiXCR, one entry per CDR3 protein. The sample contains 150,000 to 250,000 distinct CDR3 sequences, around two fifths of which appear only once. The V gene is TRBV7-9, the J gene TRBJ2-1; D assignment may be TRBD1 or TRBD2 (6 bases each). Material for sequencing was blood, either unsorted or a sorted T cell fraction (not recorded which). This clonotype was sampled from a human donor who was either an allogeneic HSCT recipient or a stem cell or donor lymphocyte infusion donor (not recorded which). It is not recorded whose cells these are; they may come from a transplant donor. The CDR3 reads CASSLTLNREDDEQFF. DNA of the CDR3: TGTGCCAGCAGCTTAACCCTCAACAGGGAGGACGATGAGCAGTTCTTC. Based on the CDR3 plus reference TRBV7-9 and TRBJ2-1, the full variable domain is DTGVSQNPRHKITKRGQNVTFRCDPISEHNRLYWYRQTLGQGPEFLTYFQNEAQLEKSRLLSDRFSAERPKGSFSTLEIQRTEQGDSAMYLCASSLTLNREDDEQFFGPGTRLTVL.